The 18 T cell receptor beta chains below all came from one sample that was sequenced in a study of blood T cell repertoires in COVID-19 (dated by TCRdb to between 2020 and 2021). Library creation used the immunoSEQ multiplex PCR assay. The table was pulled from immuneACCESS by TCRdb, which kept in-frame rearrangements only. Such tables lose some clones; where checked, under half of the loss comes from unresolved V genes, and the rest has no known cause. This sample holds approximately 340,000 clones; around 83% were observed only once. The ten largest clonotypes hold around 3% of the sample. Sequencing was performed on peripheral blood. Receptors originate from a man aged 25 to 45 with active or convalescent COVID-19.

This chain connects TRBV18 to TRBJ2-1, with D perhaps matching TRBD2 (5 bases). V lost 3 bases to trimming and J lost 3 bases, with 18 bases between them. There are 17 residues in the CDR3. Germline V gives CDR1 KGHSH, CDR2 LQKENI. The CDR3: CASSPPGPAGLYNEQFF. Here the CDR3 DNA reads TGTGCCAGCTCACCCCCGGGCCCTGCGGGCCTCTACAATGAGCAGTTCTTC.

CDR3 nucleotide sequence: TGTGCCAGCAGCAAAGCCCCGGGACTAGCGCCCGGGGAGCTGTTTTTT. This codes for CASSKAPGLAPGELFF. The chain links TRBV21-1 to TRBJ2-2; the table calls TRBD2, which could not be checked here. TRBV21-1 is designated a pseudogene. This CDR3 contains 16 residues.

The chain couples TRBV10-3 to TRBJ1-2; D is possibly TRBD1 (5 bases). V was cut by 6 bases and J by 3 bases, with 8 bases left in between. The germline CDR1 and CDR2 sequences are ENHRY and SYGVKD. The CDR3 has 12 residues. CDR3 sequence: CAISTGDYGYTF. The CDR3 bases are TGTGCCATCAGCACAGGTGACTATGGCTACACCTTC.

The chain carries TRBV7-8 and TRBJ2-2, with TRBD1 matching 10 bases. Germline V CDR1 and CDR2: SGHVS, FQNEAQ. The CDR3 sequence is 16 residues long. V lost 5 bases and J lost 5; bases outside the gene matches: 8. The CDR3 is CASSGGRTGGTGELFF. CDR3 nucleotides: TGTGCCAGCAGCGGCGGGAGGACAGGGGGGACCGGGGAGCTGTTTTTT. The full variable domain, rest sourced from reference TRBV7-8 and TRBJ2-2, is GAGVSQSPRYKVAKRGQDVALRCDPISGHVSLFWYQQALGQGPEFLTYFQNEAQLDKSGLPSDRFFAERPEGSVSTLKIQRTQQEDSAVYLCASSGGRTGGTGELFFGEGSRLTVL.

The chain has TRBV12-3 or TRBV12-4 and TRBJ1-4; D uncertain. This CDR3 has 13 residues. Trimming stripped 5 bases from V and 0 bases from J, with 4 bases between. In DNA form, the CDR3 reads TGTGCCAGCAGTAGCACAACTAATGAAAAACTGTTTTTT. Encoded protein: CASSSTTNEKLFF.

This clone appeared a single time. The rearrangement links TRBV6-6 to TRBJ1-2; maybe TRBD1 (6 bases). The CDR3 extends over 14 amino acids. V gave up 0 bases and J gave up 4 bases, with 9 bases separating them. Germline lookup yields CDR1 MNHNY and CDR2 SVGAGI (reference sequence). In DNA form, the CDR3 reads TGTGCCAGCAGTTACTCGACAGGACCCTATGGCTACACCTTC. Protein product: CASSYSTGPYGYTF.

As concerns this clone: The sample contains more than one DNA sequence encoding this CDR3. The V call is TRBV5-4, the J call TRBJ1-2, with D unresolved. The CDR3 is 13 amino acids. Trimming left V 2 bases short and J 6 bases short, with 11 bases between. Germline CDR1 and CDR2: SGHNT and YYREEE (reference sequence). The CDR3 sequence is CASSFEGVNGYTF. In nucleotides, the CDR3 is TGTGCCAGCAGCTTTGAGGGAGTAAATGGCTACACCTTC. The complete variable domain, with remaining parts taken from reference TRBV5-4 and TRBJ1-2, reads ETGVTQSPTHLIKTRGQQVTLRCSSQSGHNTVSWYQQALGQGPQFIFQYYREEENGRGNFPPRFSGLQFPNYSSELNVNALELDDSALYLCASSFEGVNGYTFGSGTRLTVV.

This clone appeared a few times. The rearrangement uses TRBV9 and TRBJ1-4; 8 bases agree with TRBD1. CDR1 is SGDLS and CDR2 is YYNGEE in the germline V gene. The V gene end was trimmed by 3 bases and the J gene end by 7 bases; junction bases not matched to a gene: 14. The CDR3 runs 17 residues. In nucleotides, the CDR3 is TGTGCCAGCAGCGAAGGGACAGGAACGGGCTTTAGTGAAAAACTGTTTTTT. The encoded protein is CASSEGTGTGFSEKLFF.

This clone has only a few counts. V and J are TRBV10-3 and TRBJ2-3, with 9 bases fitting TRBD1. V shed 6 bases and J 4 bases; nucleotides not matched to a gene: 5. The length of the CDR3 is 14 residues. Germline V gene lookup returns CDR1 ENHRY and CDR2 SYGVKD. The CDR3 spells CAIRDTGGADTQYF. The CDR3 nucleotides read TGTGCCATCAGAGATACAGGGGGCGCAGATACGCAGTATTTT.

This sequence joins TRBV3-1 (or the pseudogene TRBV3-2) and TRBJ1-1; the match to TRBD1 covers 9 bases. Trimming at V came to 4 bases and at J to 3 bases, leaving 9 bases not matched to a gene. The V gene's germline CDR1 is LGHDT and CDR2 YNNKEL (reference sequence). The CDR3 spans 16 residues. The CDR3 DNA is TGTGCCAGCAGCCCTCAAACAGGGGGCAGGGACACTGAAGCTTTCTTT. This codes for CASSPQTGGRDTEAFF.

The chain carries TRBV30 and TRBJ2-7, with 14 bases identical to TRBD2. CDR3 length: 15 amino acids. V trimming: 2 bases; J trimming: 6 bases; junction bases outside the gene matches: 6. Germline assignment: CDR1 GTSNPN and CDR2 SVGIG (reference sequence). CDR3: CAWSIRLAGGLEQYF. Here the CDR3 DNA reads TGTGCCTGGAGTATTCGACTAGCGGGGGGGCTCGAGCAGTACTTC.

The chain carries TRBV11-3 and TRBJ2-3; 7 bases line up with TRBD2. Germline V gene data show CDR1 as SGHNT and CDR2 as YENEEA. The CDR3 covers 14 residues. Trimming cost V 5 bases and J 2 bases; bases outside gene matches: 4. CDR3 residues: CASSPGLVTDTQYF. The CDR3 DNA reads as TGTGCCAGCAGCCCCGGACTAGTCACAGATACGCAGTATTTT.

This clone was observed once. The germline gene is not matched at one end of the junction; a read error may be the cause. J is TRBJ2-2 and V is TRBV28, with 11 bases aligning to TRBD1. The CDR3 has 14 residues. Germline lookup yields CDR1 MDHEN and CDR2 SYDVKM. CDR3 loop: CVSKPGQGVEELFF. For the CDR3, the DNA is TGTGTCAGCAAGCCGGGACAGGGGGTGGAGGAGCTGTTTTTT.

The J gene is TRBJ1-1, the V gene TRBV20-1, with D hard to call. This CDR3 region has 11 residues. V was clipped by 7 bases and J by 8 bases, with 14 bases between them. From germline, CDR1 is DFQATT and CDR2 SNEGSKA (reference sequence). The CDR3 DNA sequence: TGCAGTGAATTGACGACGGGGGAAGCTTTCTTT. Its translation is CSELTTGEAFF.

The chain uses TRBV3-1 (or the pseudogene TRBV3-2) and TRBJ1-3; 7 nucleotides match TRBD1. CDR3 length equals 15 residues. CDR1 is LGHDT, CDR2 YNNKEL, per germline (reference sequence). J gave up 2 bases and V 2 bases, and 3 bases lay outside the gene matches. CDR3 residues: CASSQQGGAGNTIYF. CDR3 sequence (DNA): TGTGCCAGCAGCCAACAGGGGGGAGCTGGAAACACCATATATTTT.

The V gene is TRBV5-6, the J gene TRBJ2-1, with D uncertain. V was trimmed by 0 bases and J by 15 bases, leaving 13 bases between them. Germline loops: CDR1 SGHDT, CDR2 YYEEEE. The CDR3 has 12 amino acids. The CDR3 bases are TGTGCCAGCAGCTTGGGGCCCAACGCGGCGTTCTTC. Its protein product is CASSLGPNAAFF.

The V and J genes are TRBV4-3 and TRBJ2-1; unclear D gene. Germline V CDR1 and CDR2: LGHNA, YSLEER. This CDR3 region has 15 residues. Trimming left V 0 bases short and J 5 bases short, with 11 bases between. CDR3 residues: CASSQDRRSNNEQFF. The CDR3 DNA sequence: TGCGCCAGCAGCCAAGATCGCCGTTCTAACAATGAGCAGTTCTTC.

In this sample, this clone turned up once. The chain couples TRBV27 to TRBJ2-4; no firm D call. Germline lookup yields CDR1 MNHEY and CDR2 SMNVEV (reference sequence). This CDR3 has 15 amino acids. The germline V and J ends were trimmed by 5 bases and 0 bases, with 11 bases remaining between them. CDR3 sequence (DNA): TGTGCCAGCAGTCCCATCCGACTAGCCAAAAACATTCAGTACTTC. Its protein is CASSPIRLAKNIQYF.